Following are 20 T cell receptor beta chains from one sample sequenced in a study of neurological immune-mediated disorders. TCRdb analysed the 5' RACE reads with MiXCR anew, one entry per CDR3 protein. Found here are tens of thousands of distinct CDR3 sequences, 3% to 4% of them singletons; the top ten hold approximately 2.2%. Input material: PBMCs. These receptors all come from a man aged 25 to 45 with multiple sclerosis.

This clonotype was detected only a few times. The chain recombines TRBV20-1 with TRBJ2-3; possibly TRBD2 for D (6 bases). The CDR3 spans 15 residues. V lost 5 bases to trimming and J lost 3 bases, with 18 bases between them. Per the germline V gene, CDR1 is DFQATT and CDR2 is SNEGSKA (reference sequence). CDR3 bases: TGCAGTGCTCCGGACTACGGGGGTGGAACAGATACGCAGTATTTT. Encoded protein: CSAPDYGGGTDTQYF.

A note on this clonotype: This may arise from a read error, as a much more abundant clone is one base away. This chain connects TRBV6-6 to TRBJ1-3; D perhaps matches TRBD1 (5 bases). The V end was cut by 5 bases, the J end by 9 bases, with 17 bases between. The CDR3 covers 14 residues. Germline V gene sequence: CDR1 MNHNY, CDR2 SVGAGI (reference sequence). The DNA of the CDR3 is TGTGCCAGCAGTGACCCGGGACGGGGGGGCACCATATATTTT. Translated: CASSDPGRGGTIYF.

In its sample, this clonotype was seen many times. The chain carries TRBV6-5 and TRBJ1-6; possibly TRBD1 for D (6 bases). Germline-derived CDR1 and CDR2 are MNHEY and SVGAGI. The CDR3 runs to 16 residues. V was pared by 0 bases and J by 9 bases, with 15 bases between. This chain's CDR3 is CASSYSPGGNSSPLHF. In DNA, the CDR3 is TGTGCCAGCAGTTACTCACCGGGGGGCAATTCTTCACCCCTCCACTTT.

This clonotype was detected many times. The V gene is TRBV5-1, the J gene TRBJ1-1, with D unclear. The germline CDR1 and CDR2 sequences are SGHRS and YFSETQ. This CDR3 has 12 residues. Trimming took 5 bases from V and 1 from J, leaving 6 bases between them. CDR3 sequence: CASRVSNTEAFF. The CDR3 DNA reads as TGCGCCAGCAGGGTTTCGAACACTGAAGCTTTCTTT.

This clonotype was observed at least ten times. This chain joins TRBV6-5 and TRBJ2-7; TRBD1 agrees at 9 bases. Germline CDR1 is MNHEY and CDR2 is SVGAGI. This CDR3 spans 15 amino acids. V shed 4 bases and J 7 bases; nucleotides not matched to a gene: 11. CDR3 in amino acids: CASSLVGGQGSEQYF. For the CDR3, the DNA is TGTGCCAGCAGTTTGGTGGGGGGACAGGGTTCGGAGCAGTACTTC.

This clonotype was counted ten times or more. The V gene is TRBV19, the J gene TRBJ2-1, with TRBD2 as a possible D gene (6 bases). The germline V and J ends were trimmed by 7 bases and 0 bases, with 16 bases remaining between them. Germline loops: CDR1 LNHDA, CDR2 SQIVND (reference sequence). CDR3 length: 16 amino acids. CDR3 in amino acids: CASTEKAGTSYNEQFF. CDR3 DNA: TGTGCCAGTACCGAAAAGGCGGGGACCTCCTACAATGAGCAGTTCTTC.

This clonotype was seen many times. The chain carries TRBV5-1 and TRBJ2-5; perhaps TRBD2 as D (6 bases). Per germline, CDR1 SGHRS and CDR2 YFSETQ. V lost 0 bases to trimming and J lost 3 bases, with 12 bases between them. This CDR3 comprises 15 residues. CDR3 coding DNA: TGCGCCAGCAGCTTGGAACGGGGACTGGAAGAGACCCAGTACTTC. Protein sequence: CASSLERGLEETQYF. The full variable domain, completed using reference TRBV5-1 and TRBJ2-5, is KAGVTQTPRYLIKTRGQQVTLSCSPISGHRSVSWYQQTPGQGLQFLFEYFSETQRNKGNFPGRFSGRQFSNSRSEMNVSTLELGDSALYLCASSLERGLEETQYFGPGTRLLVL.

Concerning this clonotype: A much larger clone lies one base from this, so it may be a read error. Here the CDR3 DNA reads TGCAGTGCTAGAGATCTAGCCCCGGGAAAAACCATATATTTT. Protein: CSARDLAPGKTIYF. The rearrangement joins TRBV20-1 to TRBJ1-3; no clear D. Germline CDR1 reads DFQATT; CDR2 reads SNEGSKA (reference sequence). The CDR3 spans 14 residues.

This clonotype has ten or more counts. The chain employs TRBV29-1 and TRBJ2-5; TRBD2 is a possible D gene (5 bases). The length of the CDR3 is 12 residues. Deletions cut 4 bases from V and 4 bases from J, with 10 bases between. CDR1 and CDR2 (germline): SQVTM, ANQGSEA. The CDR3 DNA sequence: TGCAGCGTTGGGTGGAGCGGAGAGACCCAGTACTTC. Translating gives CSVGWSGETQYF.

This clonotype was observed many times. The rearrangement uses TRBV20-1 and TRBJ2-2, with TRBD1 matching over 7 bases. The CDR3 has 12 residues. Germline CDR1 and CDR2: DFQATT and SNEGSKA (reference sequence). The trim removed 6 bases at V and 4 bases at J, leaving 2 bases unmatched. CDR3 amino acids: CSAGDSTGELFF. CDR3 coding DNA: TGCAGTGCCGGGGACAGCACCGGGGAGCTGTTTTTT.

This clonotype occurred many times. The chain combines TRBV12-3 or TRBV12-4 with TRBJ2-3; TRBD2 aligns across 7 bases. The ends lost 6 bases at V and 1 base at J; junction bases unmatched: 7. The CDR3 runs 15 residues. The DNA for the CDR3 is TGTGCCAGCAGGCCTCTGAGCGGGGGCACAGATACGCAGTATTTT. Amino acids: CASRPLSGGTDTQYF.

This clonotype was seen at least ten times. V and J are TRBV12-3 or TRBV12-4 and TRBJ1-1; unclear D gene. Deletions cut 3 bases from V and 5 bases from J, with 7 bases between. CDR3 length equals 12 residues. This CDR3 is CASSFSWTEAFF. CDR3 sequence (DNA): TGTGCCAGCAGTTTTTCCTGGACTGAAGCTTTCTTT.

The sample holds many counts of this clonotype. The V gene is TRBV10-3, the J gene TRBJ1-1; unclear D gene. This CDR3 comprises 11 residues. V shed 9 bases and J shed 1 base, with 6 bases lying between them. Germline CDR1 ENHRY, CDR2 SYGVKD. As DNA, the CDR3 is TGTGCCATTAAAGGGAACACTGAAGCTTTCTTT. Protein: CAIKGNTEAFF.

The chain joins TRBV7-9 to TRBJ2-7, with TRBD2 as a possible D gene (6 bases). The CDR3 extends over 13 amino acids. Trimming pared 4 bases from V and 6 bases from J, leaving 13 bases between. Germline V lookup: CDR1 SEHNR, CDR2 FQNEAQ (reference sequence). The CDR3: CASSSTTGVEQYF. The DNA for the CDR3 is TGTGCCAGCAGCTCAACAACGGGGGTCGAGCAGTACTTC.

This clonotype came up many times. This rearrangement joins TRBV6-6 to TRBJ2-1, with D unclear. The CDR3 is 15 residues long. Germline CDR1 MNHNY, CDR2 SVGAGI (reference sequence). The V gene lost 6 bases and the J gene lost 0 bases, with 12 bases spanning the gap. The CDR3 DNA sequence: TGTGCCAGCAGCCTATTCAAGAGCTCCTACAATGAGCAGTTCTTC. Protein: CASSLFKSSYNEQFF.

This clonotype appeared many times. Here the CDR3 reads CASSYQGPQEGYTF. As DNA, the CDR3 is TGCGCCAGCAGCTACCAGGGCCCCCAGGAGGGCTACACCTTC. V gene TRBV5-1 combines with J gene TRBJ1-2; tentatively, D is TRBD1 (5 bases). Deletions cut 3 bases from V and 8 bases from J, with 17 bases between. Germline CDR1 SGHRS, CDR2 YFSETQ. The CDR3 extends over 14 amino acids.

This clonotype was detected many times. CDR3 sequence (DNA): TGTGCCAGCAGTTACTCGAATCAGAGGTCGCCCCAGCATTTT. Translating gives CASSYSNQRSPQHF. The chain links TRBV6-5 to TRBJ1-5, with D uncertain. This CDR3 contains 14 residues. Germline V gives CDR1 MNHEY, CDR2 SVGAGI. V lost 0 bases to trimming and J lost 9 bases, with 12 bases between them.

The table lists this clonotype with many counts. The J gene is TRBJ2-5, the V gene TRBV12-3 or TRBV12-4, with 7 nucleotides matching TRBD1. This CDR3 has 15 amino acids. J lost 5 bases, V lost 5 bases, and 11 bases had no gene match. The CDR3 DNA sequence: TGTGCCAGCAGTCCTACAGGGGCCCGTGGGGAGACCCAGTACTTC. Its protein is CASSPTGARGETQYF.

This clonotype was observed at least ten times. This rearrangement joins TRBV5-1 to TRBJ1-3; D not certain. V shed 0 bases and J shed 1 base, with 11 bases lying between them. This CDR3 has 16 residues. Per germline, CDR1 SGHRS and CDR2 YFSETQ. This CDR3 is CASSLVGSGSGNTIYF. The CDR3 region has the DNA TGCGCCAGCAGCTTGGTCGGTTCGGGGTCTGGAAACACCATATATTTT. Variable domain in full (rest from reference TRBV5-1 and TRBJ1-3): KAGVTQTPRYLIKTRGQQVTLSCSPISGHRSVSWYQQTPGQGLQFLFEYFSETQRNKGNFPGRFSGRQFSNSRSEMNVSTLELGDSALYLCASSLVGSGSGNTIYFGEGSWLTVV.

In this sample, this clonotype turned up many times. J is TRBJ1-4 and V is TRBV5-1; D gene uncertain. The CDR3 spans 15 residues. Per the germline V gene, CDR1 is SGHRS and CDR2 is YFSETQ. V shed 4 bases and J shed 3 bases, with 13 bases lying between them. The DNA of the CDR3 is TGCGCCAGCAGCCCCCAGACAAGCTCTAATGAAAAACTGTTTTTT. It encodes CASSPQTSSNEKLFF.